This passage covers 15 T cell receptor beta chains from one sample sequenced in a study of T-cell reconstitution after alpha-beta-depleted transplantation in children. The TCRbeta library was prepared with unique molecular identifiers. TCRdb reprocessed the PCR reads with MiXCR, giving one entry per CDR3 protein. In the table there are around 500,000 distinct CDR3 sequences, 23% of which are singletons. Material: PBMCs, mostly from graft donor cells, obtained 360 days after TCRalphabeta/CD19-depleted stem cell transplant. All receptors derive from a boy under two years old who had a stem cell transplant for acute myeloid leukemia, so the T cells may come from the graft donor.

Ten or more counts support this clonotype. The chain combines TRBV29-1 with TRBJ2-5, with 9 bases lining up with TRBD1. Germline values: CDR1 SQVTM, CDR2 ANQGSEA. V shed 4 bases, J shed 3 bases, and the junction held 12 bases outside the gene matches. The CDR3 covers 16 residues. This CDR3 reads CSVVLPGTGKKETQYF. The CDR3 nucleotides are TGCAGCGTTGTACTCCCCGGGACAGGGAAGAAAGAGACCCAGTACTTC.

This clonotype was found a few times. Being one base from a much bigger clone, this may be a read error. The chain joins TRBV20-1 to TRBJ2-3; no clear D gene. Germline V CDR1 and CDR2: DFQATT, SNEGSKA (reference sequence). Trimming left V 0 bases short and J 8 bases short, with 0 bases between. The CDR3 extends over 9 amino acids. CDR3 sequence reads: CSARDTQYF. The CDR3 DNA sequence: TGCAGTGCTAGAGATACGCAGTATTTT.

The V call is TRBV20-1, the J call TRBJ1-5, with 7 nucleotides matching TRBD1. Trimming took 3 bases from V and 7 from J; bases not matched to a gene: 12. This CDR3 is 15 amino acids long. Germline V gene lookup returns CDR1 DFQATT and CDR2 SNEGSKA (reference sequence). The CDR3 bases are TGCAGTGCTAGTAGCCGCCGACAGGGTGGGCAGCCCCAGCATTTT. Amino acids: CSASSRRQGGQPQHF.

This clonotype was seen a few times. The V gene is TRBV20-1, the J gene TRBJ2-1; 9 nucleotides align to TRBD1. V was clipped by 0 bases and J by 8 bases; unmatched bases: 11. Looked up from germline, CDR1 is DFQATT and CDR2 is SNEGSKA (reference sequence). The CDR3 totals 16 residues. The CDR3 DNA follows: TGCAGTGCTAGAGATCGGAGGACAGGGGAGAGGGATGAGCAGTTCTTC. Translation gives CSARDRRTGERDEQFF.

The CDR3 coding sequence is TGTGCCAGCAGCTTTAATGGGTTAGGGGGCGAAGCTTTCTTT. This gives the protein CASSFNGLGGEAFF. The chain employs TRBV7-2 and TRBJ1-1, with TRBD1 matching over 7 bases. CDR1 and CDR2 from the germline V gene are SGHTA and FQGNSA. CDR3 length equals 14 residues. The J segment lost 8 bases and the V segment lost 3 bases, leaving 9 bases of the junction unmatched.

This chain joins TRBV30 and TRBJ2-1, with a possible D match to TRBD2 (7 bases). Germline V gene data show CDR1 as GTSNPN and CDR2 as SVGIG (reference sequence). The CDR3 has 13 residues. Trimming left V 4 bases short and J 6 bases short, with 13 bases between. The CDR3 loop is CAWNGGGLNEQFF. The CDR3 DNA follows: TGTGCCTGGAATGGGGGGGGGCTCAATGAGCAGTTCTTC. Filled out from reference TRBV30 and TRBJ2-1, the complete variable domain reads SQTIHQWPATLVQPVGSPLSLECTVEGTSNPNLYWYRQAAGRGLQLLFYSVGIGQISSEVPQNLSASRPQDRQFILSSKKLLLSDSGFYLCAWNGGGLNEQFFGPGTRLTVL.

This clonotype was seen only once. CDR3 sequence reads: CSARLASGGPDTQYF. As DNA, the CDR3 is TGCAGTGCTCGCCTGGCTAGCGGGGGCCCAGATACGCAGTATTTT. J is TRBJ2-3 and V is TRBV20-1; 10 nucleotides agree with TRBD2. CDR1 is DFQATT, CDR2 SNEGSKA, per germline (reference sequence). J was trimmed by 4 bases and V by 5 bases; bases with no gene match: 9. The CDR3 spans 15 residues.

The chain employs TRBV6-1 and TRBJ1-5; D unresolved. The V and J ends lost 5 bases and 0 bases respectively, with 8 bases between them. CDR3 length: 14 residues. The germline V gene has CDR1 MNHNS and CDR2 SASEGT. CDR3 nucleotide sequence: TGTGCCAGCAGTATGAGAGTTAGCAATCAGCCCCAGCATTTT. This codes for CASSMRVSNQPQHF.

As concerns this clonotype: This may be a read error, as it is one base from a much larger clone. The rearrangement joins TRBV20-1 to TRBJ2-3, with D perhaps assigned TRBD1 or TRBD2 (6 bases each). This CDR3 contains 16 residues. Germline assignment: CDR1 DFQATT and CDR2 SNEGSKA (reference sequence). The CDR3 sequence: CSARDPGAGSTDTLYF. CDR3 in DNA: TGCAGTGCTAGAGATCCAGGGGCGGGAAGCACAGATACGCTGTATTTT.

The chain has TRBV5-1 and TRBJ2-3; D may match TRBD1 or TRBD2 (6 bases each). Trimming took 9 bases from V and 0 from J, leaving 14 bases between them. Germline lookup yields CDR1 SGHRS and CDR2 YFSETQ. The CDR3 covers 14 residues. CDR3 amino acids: CATRPGASTDTQYF. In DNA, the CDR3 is TGCGCCACCCGGCCGGGGGCCAGCACAGATACGCAGTATTTT.

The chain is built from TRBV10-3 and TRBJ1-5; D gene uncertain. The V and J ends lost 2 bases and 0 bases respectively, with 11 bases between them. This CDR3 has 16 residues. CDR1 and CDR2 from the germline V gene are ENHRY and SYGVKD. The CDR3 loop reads CAISENLGHSNQPQHF. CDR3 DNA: TGTGCCATCAGTGAGAACTTGGGCCATAGCAATCAGCCCCAGCATTTT.

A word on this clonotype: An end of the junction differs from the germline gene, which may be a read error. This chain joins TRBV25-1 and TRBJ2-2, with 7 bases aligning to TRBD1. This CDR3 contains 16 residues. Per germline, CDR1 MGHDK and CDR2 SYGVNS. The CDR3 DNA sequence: TGTACCAGCACAACGAAAGGGGGCACGAACACCGGGGAGCTGTTTTTT. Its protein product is CTSTTKGGTNTGELFF.

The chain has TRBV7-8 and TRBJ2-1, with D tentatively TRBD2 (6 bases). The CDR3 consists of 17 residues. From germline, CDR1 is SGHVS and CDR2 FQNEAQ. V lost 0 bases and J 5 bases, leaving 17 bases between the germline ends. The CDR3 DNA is TGTGCCAGCAGCTTAGCCCTGGGACTTCTCAGGAACAATGAGCAGTTCTTC. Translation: CASSLALGLLRNNEQFF.

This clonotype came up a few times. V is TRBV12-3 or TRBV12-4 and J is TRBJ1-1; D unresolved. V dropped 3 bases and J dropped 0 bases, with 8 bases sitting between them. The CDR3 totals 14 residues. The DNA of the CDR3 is TGTGCCAGCAGTTTCGGCCCCCTGAACACTGAAGCTTTCTTT. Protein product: CASSFGPLNTEAFF.

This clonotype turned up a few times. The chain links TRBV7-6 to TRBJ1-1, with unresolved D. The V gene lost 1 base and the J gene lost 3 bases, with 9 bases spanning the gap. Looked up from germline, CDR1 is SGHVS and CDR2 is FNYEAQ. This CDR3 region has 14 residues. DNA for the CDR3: TGTGCCAGCAGCTTAGACTCACTATACACTGAAGCTTTCTTT. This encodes CASSLDSLYTEAFF.